These 9 T cell receptor beta chains were all obtained from the same sample, sequenced in a study of Graves' ophthalmopathy and Graves' hyperthyroidism (dated by TCRdb to between 2017 and 2018). The sequencer listed for this sample is Illumina HiSeq 2000. TCR beta CDR3 regions were amplified from RNA transcripts for repertoire sequencing. HTBI primers and the Qiagen OneStep RT-PCR kit were used in a first-round RT-PCR, which was followed by a second-round multiplex PCR, size selection and purification. TCRdb itself trimmed the public reads at Q25 with fastp, ran MiXCR and retained productive beta chains. Rows are combined by CDR3 protein, so each entry shows the most common genes and DNA. In all, the sample holds 150,000 to 200,000 distinct CDR3 sequences, and 39% of those were seen once. The ten largest clones represent around 9.3% of the sample. The sequenced material came from peripheral blood. The receptors come from a man aged 30 to 39 with Graves' ophthalmopathy. Donor details come from another sample of the same person, matched by shared clones.

This clonotype has ten or more counts. The gene calls are TRBV7-9 and TRBJ2-7; no clear D gene. Germline V gene sequence: CDR1 SEHNR, CDR2 FQNEAQ (reference sequence). Trimming removed 5 bases from V and 7 bases from J, with 15 bases in between. The CDR3 has 13 residues. The CDR3: CASSAESAGEQYF. The CDR3 DNA is TGTGCCAGCAGCGCCGAGAGCGCCGGGGAGCAGTACTTC.

This clonotype was counted at least ten times. The chain links TRBV6-2 or TRBV6-3 to TRBJ2-5, with 7 bases fitting TRBD1. The CDR3 runs 13 residues. Germline lookup yields CDR1 MNHEY and CDR2 SVGEGT. Trimming cost V 5 bases and J 2 bases; bases outside gene matches: 2. CDR3 nucleotide sequence: TGTGCCAGCAGTACGACAGGGCAAGAGACCCAGTACTTC. This translates into CASSTTGQETQYF.

This clonotype was counted a few times. The chain employs TRBV20-1 and TRBJ2-7; possibly TRBD2 for D (6 bases). Trimming shortened V by 5 bases and J by 0 bases, and 8 bases separated the two germline ends. CDR3 size: 12 residues. In germline, CDR1 is DFQATT, CDR2 SNEGSKA (reference sequence). The CDR3 DNA follows: TGCAGTGCTTCGACTAGCTCCTACGAGCAGTACTTC. Translating gives CSASTSSYEQYF.

In its sample, this clonotype was seen many times. The V call is TRBV24-1, the J call TRBJ1-2, with D unresolved. The germline gives CDR1 KGHDR, CDR2 SFDVKD. V lost 4 bases and J lost 8, with 13 bases in between. The CDR3 is 13 amino acids. CDR3 loop: CATSDRGMGGYTF. DNA of the CDR3: TGTGCCACCAGTGACCGCGGGATGGGGGGCTACACCTTC.

This clonotype has at least ten counts. The chain couples TRBV6-5 to TRBJ2-7; 10 bases are shared with TRBD1. Germline V gene lookup returns CDR1 MNHEY and CDR2 SVGAGI. The CDR3 totals 14 residues. The V gene end was trimmed by 2 bases and the J gene end by 3 bases; junction bases not matched to a gene: 1. The CDR3 is CASSYGQGGYEQYF. The CDR3, as DNA: TGTGCCAGCAGTTACGGACAGGGGGGCTACGAGCAGTACTTC.

The chain employs TRBV2 and TRBJ1-5; no clear D gene. V lost 6 bases and J lost 2, with 11 bases in between. The CDR3 spans 14 residues. The germline gives CDR1 SNHLY, CDR2 FYNNEI. Here the CDR3 DNA reads TGTGCCAGCAGCAGGAGTCGGGGCAATCAGCCCCAGCATTTT. It is translated as CASSRSRGNQPQHF.

This clonotype was observed at least ten times. The gene calls are TRBV4-3 and TRBJ1-1, with TRBD1 matching 11 bases. This CDR3 comprises 15 residues. Trimming at V came to 4 bases and at J to 2 bases, leaving 3 bases not matched to a gene. Germline CDR1 LGHNA, CDR2 YSLEER. The chain's CDR3 is CASSPGQGANTEAFF. CDR3 bases: TGCGCCAGCAGCCCAGGACAGGGGGCAAACACTGAAGCTTTCTTT.

This clonotype turned up a few times. J is TRBJ2-7 and V is TRBV19; D not resolved. Germline CDR1 reads LNHDA; CDR2 reads SQIVND (reference sequence). The CDR3 consists of 11 residues. V was cut by 3 bases and J by 6 bases, with 6 bases left in between. CDR3 sequence reads: CASSMGPEQYF. Written as DNA, the CDR3 is TGTGCCAGTAGTATGGGTCCCGAGCAGTACTTC.

This clonotype has only one observation. The chain links TRBV5-1 to TRBJ2-3; D uncertain. The V and J ends lost 5 bases and 6 bases respectively, with 10 bases between them. The CDR3 runs 12 residues. From germline, CDR1 is SGHRS and CDR2 YFSETQ. CDR3 sequence (DNA): TGCGCCAGCAGTGGTCTGCTGGATACGCAGTATTTT. The encoded protein is CASSGLLDTQYF.